These 19 T cell receptor beta chains came from one sample sequenced in a study of blood T cell repertoires in COVID-19. This table comes from immunoSEQ multiplex PCR, and its TCRdb copy is limited to in-frame clones, with some not included. Of over 120,000 clones in the sample, about 76% were seen once. The material sequenced was peripheral blood. The receptors stem from a woman in her seventies with COVID-19, enrolled during active disease.

The V and J genes are TRBV29-1 and TRBJ2-1; no firm D call. The germline V gene encodes CDR1 SQVTM and CDR2 ANQGSEA. Trimming removed 6 bases from V and 1 base from J, with 19 bases in between. This CDR3 has 16 amino acids. The DNA for the CDR3 is TGCAGCGTCCCGACACAACCATGGATGTCCTACAATGAGCAGTTCTTC. Protein: CSVPTQPWMSYNEQFF.

V is TRBV7-2 and J is TRBJ2-3; D gene uncertain. Germline assignment: CDR1 SGHTA and CDR2 FQGNSA. CDR3 length: 15 amino acids. Trimming stripped 2 bases from V and 1 base from J, with 10 bases between. The CDR3 spells CASSLYPPGTDTQYF. In DNA, the CDR3 is TGTGCCAGCAGCTTATATCCCCCTGGCACAGATACGCAGTATTTT.

This clone was seen a few times. The rearrangement joins TRBV28 to TRBJ1-4; 9 bases are a match to TRBD1. The V gene end was trimmed by 4 bases and the J gene end by 8 bases; junction bases not matched to a gene: 8. There are 15 residues in the CDR3. Germline-derived CDR1 and CDR2 are MDHEN and SYDVKM. The CDR3 is CASSYPGTGQEKLFF. As DNA, the CDR3 is TGTGCCAGCAGTTATCCCGGGACAGGGCAAGAAAAACTGTTTTTT.

This clone was seen only once. V usage is TRBV5-4 and J usage is TRBJ1-6, with 7 nucleotides matching TRBD1. Germline CDR1 SGHNT, CDR2 YYREEE (reference sequence). V gave up 9 bases and J gave up 10 bases; unmatched junction bases: 10. This CDR3 region has 13 residues. CDR3: CATRKQGTSPLHF. The DNA for the CDR3 is TGTGCCACCAGAAAACAGGGGACATCACCCCTCCACTTT. Supplemented by reference TRBV5-4 and TRBJ1-6, the full variable domain reads ETGVTQSPTHLIKTRGQQVTLRCSSQSGHNTVSWYQQALGQGPQFIFQYYREEENGRGNFPPRFSGLQFPNYSSELNVNALELDDSALYLCATRKQGTSPLHFGNGTRLTVT.

The chain combines TRBV9 with TRBJ1-2; 10 nucleotides agree with TRBD1. The germline CDR1 and CDR2 sequences are SGDLS and YYNGEE. This CDR3 region has 14 residues. The junction had 4 bases not matched to a gene; V was cut back by 0 bases and J by 8 bases. The CDR3 coding sequence is TGTGCCAGCAGCGTAGCTTGGGACAGGGGCGGCTACACCTTC. It specifies CASSVAWDRGGYTF. Drawing the rest from reference TRBV9 and TRBJ1-2, the complete variable domain is DSGVTQTPKHLITATGQRVTLRCSPRSGDLSVYWYQQSLDQGLQFLIQYYNGEERAKGNILERFSAQQFPDLHSELNLSSLELGDSALYFCASSVAWDRGGYTFGSGTRLTVV.

The chain employs TRBV5-8 and TRBJ1-1; 7 bases are shared with TRBD1. After removal of 0 bases from V and 2 bases from J, the junction contained 4 bases not matched to a gene. CDR1 is SGHTS, CDR2 YDEGEE, per germline. The CDR3 runs to 15 residues. In nucleotides, the CDR3 is TGTGCCAGCAGCTTGGCCAGGGGGATTAACACTGAAGCTTTCTTT. Protein: CASSLARGINTEAFF.

V is TRBV6-5 and J is TRBJ1-4; perhaps TRBD1 as D (5 bases). The V end was cut by 6 bases, the J end by 7 bases, with 15 bases between. The CDR3 spans 14 residues. CDR1 and CDR2 from the germline V gene are MNHEY and SVGAGI. The CDR3 here is CASSPTASVEKLFF. As DNA, the CDR3 is TGTGCCAGCAGCCCGACAGCCTCCGTTGAAAAACTGTTTTTT.

This chain links TRBV19 with TRBJ1-6; 8 positions match TRBD1. J gave up 9 bases and V 6 bases, and 13 bases lay outside the gene matches. The CDR3 length is 16 residues. Germline CDR1 reads LNHDA; CDR2 reads SQIVND (reference sequence). The CDR3 bases are TGTGCCAGTAGCCACGGGCGGGACAGGTTCTTTTCACCCCTCCACTTT. This encodes CASSHGRDRFFSPLHF. The variable domain in full, with the rest retrieved from reference TRBV19 and TRBJ1-6, is DGGITQSPKYLFRKEGQNVTLSCEQNLNHDAMYWYRQDPGQGLRLIYYSQIVNDFQKGDIAEGYSVSREKKESFPLTVTSAQKNPTAFYLCASSHGRDRFFSPLHFGNGTRLTVT.

A word on this clone: This same CDR3 is encoded by further DNA sequences in the sample. This chain links TRBV6-1 with TRBJ1-5, with D unclear. The CDR3 covers 14 residues. Germline V gives CDR1 MNHNS, CDR2 SASEGT. Trimming removed 1 base at V and 7 bases at J, with 11 bases between. The CDR3 DNA sequence: TGTGCCAGCAGTGAAGGCAGGAACAACCAGCCCCAGCATTTT. Encoded protein: CASSEGRNNQPQHF.

The chain carries TRBV19 and TRBJ2-1, with D possibly being TRBD2 (7 bases). CDR1 is LNHDA and CDR2 is SQIVND in the germline V gene (reference sequence). CDR3 length equals 14 residues. V was cut by 7 bases and J by 5 bases, with 15 bases left in between. The CDR3 is CASTLGGPHNEQFF. CDR3 bases: TGTGCCAGTACCCTGGGGGGGCCGCACAATGAGCAGTTCTTC.

The chain links TRBV7-2 to TRBJ2-1, with TRBD2 as a possible D gene (5 bases). CDR3 length equals 13 residues. CDR1 and CDR2 (germline): SGHTA, FQGNSA. V was pared by 2 bases and J by 7 bases, with 9 bases between. DNA of the CDR3: TGTGCCAGCAGCTTACCGGGGTTGAATGAGCAGTTCTTC. It translates to CASSLPGLNEQFF.

This chain connects TRBV10-3 to TRBJ1-3, with 9 bases fitting TRBD1. Germline CDR1 ENHRY, CDR2 SYGVKD. The CDR3 sequence is 14 residues long. V was pared by 0 bases and J by 14 bases, with 8 bases of the junction left unmatched. This CDR3 is CAISESAGQGFLYF. CDR3 DNA: TGTGCCATCAGTGAGTCAGCAGGACAGGGGTTCTTATATTTT.

This clone has only one observation. This chain joins TRBV29-1 and TRBJ1-1; tentative D call: TRBD1 (5 bases). The CDR3 is 10 amino acids. Germline V lookup: CDR1 SQVTM, CDR2 ANQGSEA. The V end was cut by 4 bases, the J end by 10 bases, with 10 bases between. The CDR3 DNA is TGCAGCGTTGGGGGCCCCAGAGCTTTCTTT. The encoded protein is CSVGGPRAFF. The variable domain in full, completed from reference TRBV29-1 and TRBJ1-1, reads SAVISQKPSRDICQRGTSLTIQCQVDSQVTMMFWYRQQPGQSLTLIATANQGSEATYESGFVIDKFPISRPNLTFSTLTVSNMSPEDSSIYLCSVGGPRAFFGQGTRLTVV.

The genes are TRBV19 and TRBJ2-2; D perhaps matches TRBD2 (5 bases). There are 16 residues in the CDR3. Trimming shortened V by 7 bases and J by 3 bases, and 18 bases separated the two germline ends. Looked up from germline, CDR1 is LNHDA and CDR2 is SQIVND (reference sequence). The chain's CDR3 is CASTITTRGYTGELFF. The CDR3 DNA reads TGTGCCAGTACCATAACGACCAGAGGGTACACCGGGGAGCTGTTTTTT.

This chain links TRBV6-6 with TRBJ1-6, with D maybe TRBD1 (6 bases). The CDR3 sequence is 16 residues long. Germline CDR1 MNHNY, CDR2 SVGAGI (reference sequence). The germline V and J ends were trimmed by 4 bases and 9 bases, with 19 bases remaining between them. The CDR3 loop is CASSSTGRQEGSPLHF. The CDR3 DNA reads TGTGCCAGCAGTTCCACCGGCCGACAGGAAGGTTCACCCCTCCACTTT.

The CDR3 DNA reads as TGTGCCAGCACCCTTACGGGGGGGAGGGATACGCAGTATTTT. Translating gives CASTLTGGRDTQYF. The chain links TRBV7-9 to TRBJ2-3; TRBD2 matches at 8 bases. This CDR3 has 14 residues. Unmatched junction bases numbered 9, after V lost 7 bases and J lost 6 bases. Germline CDR1 SEHNR, CDR2 FQNEAQ (reference sequence). The entire variable domain, with the rest obtained from reference TRBV7-9 and TRBJ2-3, is as follows: DTGVSQNPRHKITKRGQNVTFRCDPISEHNRLYWYRQTLGQGPEFLTYFQNEAQLEKSRLLSDRFSAERPKGSFSTLEIQRTEQGDSAMYLCASTLTGGRDTQYFGPGTRLTVL.

The chain combines TRBV16 with TRBJ2-7, with D maybe TRBD2 (7 bases). V lost 4 bases and J 7 bases, leaving 11 bases between the germline ends. The germline CDR1 and CDR2 sequences are KGHSY and FQNENV. The CDR3 runs to 12 residues. Here the CDR3 reads CASSRGGGEQYF. The CDR3 DNA sequence: TGTGCCAGCAGCCGGGGAGGGGGTGAGCAGTACTTC.

V is TRBV3-1 (or the pseudogene TRBV3-2) and J is TRBJ1-3; 9 positions agree with TRBD1. The junction had 8 bases not matched to a gene; V was cut back by 0 bases and J by 2 bases. The CDR3 has 18 residues. Per germline, CDR1 LGHDT and CDR2 YNNKEL (reference sequence). For the CDR3, the DNA is TGTGCCAGCAGCCAAGACTGGGGACAGGGAGGGCCTGGAAACACCATATATTTT. Its translation is CASSQDWGQGGPGNTIYF.

This clone was found once. The same CDR3 can be traced to other DNA sequences in this sample. This chain uses TRBV30 with TRBJ1-5; D gene uncertain. This CDR3 is 13 amino acids long. Germline V CDR1 and CDR2: GTSNPN, SVGIG (reference sequence). V was clipped by 1 base and J by 4 bases, with 8 bases between them. DNA of the CDR3: TGTGCCTGGAGTGACAGAGGGAATCAGCCCCAGCATTTT. It yields the protein CAWSDRGNQPQHF.